A selection of T cell receptor beta chains follows, all from one sample in a study of cytomegalovirus exposure and HLA in healthy donors. Here immunoSEQ multiplex PCR was the method, and the copy in TCRdb shows in-frame clones only, minus some. The data show around 200,000 clones, with about 80% seen just once and 2.5% to 3.5% held by the top ten. Sequencing was done on a sample of PBMCs. Receptor source: a woman under 30 in good health and CMV-seropositive. The conserved cysteine and the conserved F or W are not part of the CDR3 here. The D gene is left open where the match is weak.

v_call: TRBV2; cdr3_length: 12; j_call: TRBJ2-3; d_call: -; cdr3_aa: AIGRSGSTDTQY
v_call: TRBV7-3; cdr3_length: 13; j_call: TRBJ2-1; d_call: TRBD2; cdr3_aa: ASSLGLAAYNEQF
v_call: TRBV5-4; cdr3_length: 14; j_call: TRBJ2-2; d_call: -; cdr3_aa: ASSGKTGYNTGELF
v_call: TRBV7-2; cdr3_length: 14; j_call: TRBJ2-1; d_call: -; cdr3_aa: ASSARDRSLYNEQF
v_call: TRBV6-4; cdr3_length: 13; j_call: TRBJ2-2; d_call: TRBD1; cdr3_aa: ASSEGTGTAGELF
v_call: TRBV5-1; cdr3_length: 9; j_call: TRBJ2-7; d_call: -; cdr3_aa: ASSFSIEQY
v_call: TRBV6-4; cdr3_length: 12; j_call: TRBJ2-2; d_call: -; cdr3_aa: ASSGATDTGELF
v_call: TRBV11-3; cdr3_length: 9; j_call: TRBJ2-3; d_call: -; cdr3_aa: ASSLGGTQY
v_call: TRBV15; cdr3_length: 14; j_call: TRBJ1-2; d_call: TRBD1; cdr3_aa: ATSSQTGGARYGYT
v_call: TRBV5-1; cdr3_length: 12; j_call: TRBJ1-1; d_call: TRBD1; cdr3_aa: ASSLDRGAAEAF
v_call: TRBV6-5; cdr3_length: 13; j_call: TRBJ2-2; d_call: TRBD1; cdr3_aa: ASSFNRGATGELF
v_call: TRBV15; cdr3_length: 13; j_call: TRBJ1-2; d_call: -; cdr3_aa: ATSGSPDTNYGYT
v_call: TRBV6-5; cdr3_length: 13; j_call: TRBJ1-3; d_call: -; cdr3_aa: ASSVSAGGGNTIY
v_call: TRBV7-3; cdr3_length: 13; j_call: TRBJ2-1; d_call: -; cdr3_aa: ASSLSPSSYNEQF
v_call: TRBV2; cdr3_length: 12; j_call: TRBJ2-2; d_call: TRBD1; cdr3_aa: ASSVDRVTGELF
v_call: TRBV7-2; cdr3_length: 13; j_call: TRBJ2-7; d_call: -; cdr3_aa: ASSFEAGSGHEQY
v_call: TRBV7-6; cdr3_length: 11; j_call: TRBJ2-3; d_call: -; cdr3_aa: ASSLDGSGEQY
v_call: TRBV5-1; cdr3_length: 13; j_call: TRBJ2-3; d_call: -; cdr3_aa: ASSLGSPTRDTQY
v_call: TRBV7-9; cdr3_length: 9; j_call: TRBJ1-2; d_call: -; cdr3_aa: ASSLNYGYT
v_call: TRBV5-6; cdr3_length: 12; j_call: TRBJ1-4; d_call: TRBD1; cdr3_aa: ASSPGQGNEKLF
v_call: TRBV7-6; cdr3_length: 14; j_call: TRBJ1-6; d_call: -; cdr3_aa: ASSLGVQGLGSPLH
v_call: TRBV7-9; cdr3_length: 11; j_call: TRBJ1-1; d_call: -; cdr3_aa: ASRWGVDTEAF
v_call: TRBV27; cdr3_length: 15; j_call: TRBJ2-1; d_call: -; cdr3_aa: ASSYRGMSSSYNEQF
v_call: TRBV9; cdr3_length: 16; j_call: TRBJ2-2; d_call: TRBD1; cdr3_aa: ASSAPLSGQGITGELF
v_call: TRBV6-1; cdr3_length: 10; j_call: TRBJ1-3; d_call: -; cdr3_aa: ASTLRDNRIY
v_call: TRBV5-6; cdr3_length: 16; j_call: TRBJ1-4; d_call: -; cdr3_aa: ASSINGGRAEANEKLF
v_call: TRBV18; cdr3_length: 12; j_call: TRBJ2-5; d_call: -; cdr3_aa: ASSPRTDQETQY
v_call: TRBV7-2; cdr3_length: 10; j_call: TRBJ2-3; d_call: TRBD2; cdr3_aa: ASSPDSGEED
v_call: TRBV2; cdr3_length: 12; j_call: TRBJ1-5; d_call: TRBD1; cdr3_aa: ASSEAQGSQPQH
v_call: TRBV6-1; cdr3_length: 12; j_call: TRBJ1-1; d_call: -; cdr3_aa: ASSEAGGRTEAF
v_call: TRBV29-1; cdr3_length: 8; j_call: TRBJ1-2; d_call: -; cdr3_aa: SVDSYGYT
v_call: TRBV11-2; cdr3_length: 13; j_call: TRBJ2-7; d_call: -; cdr3_aa: ASTPLGGWTNEQY
v_call: TRBV14; cdr3_length: 13; j_call: TRBJ2-1; d_call: -; cdr3_aa: ASSQGRGMRIEQF
v_call: TRBV21-1; cdr3_length: 12; j_call: TRBJ1-2; d_call: -; cdr3_aa: ASSGDRGDYGYT
v_call: TRBV29-1; cdr3_length: 11; j_call: TRBJ1-5; d_call: -; cdr3_aa: SVKQGGGQPQH
v_call: TRBV14; cdr3_length: 12; j_call: TRBJ2-7; d_call: -; cdr3_aa: ASSLGREWSEQY
v_call: TRBV2; cdr3_length: 13; j_call: TRBJ2-1; d_call: TRBD2; cdr3_aa: ASRGAGGSYNEQF
v_call: TRBV27; cdr3_length: 9; j_call: TRBJ1-2; d_call: -; cdr3_aa: ASCGLGGYT
v_call: TRBV5-4; cdr3_length: 11; j_call: TRBJ2-3; d_call: -; cdr3_aa: ASSLAGTDTQY
v_call: TRBV5-1; cdr3_length: 9; j_call: TRBJ2-7; d_call: -; cdr3_aa: ASRGLYEQY
v_call: TRBV29-1; cdr3_length: 11; j_call: TRBJ2-5; d_call: TRBD1; cdr3_aa: SVNKDRGETQY
v_call: TRBV11-2; cdr3_length: 16; j_call: TRBJ2-3; d_call: TRBD2; cdr3_aa: ASSLDPGTSVLTDTQY
v_call: TRBV7-9; cdr3_length: 11; j_call: TRBJ1-5; d_call: -; cdr3_aa: ASSQQGGEPQH
v_call: TRBV7-2; cdr3_length: 17; j_call: TRBJ2-1; d_call: TRBD2; cdr3_aa: ASSLGRLAGGPNHNEQF
v_call: TRBV12-5; cdr3_length: 9; j_call: TRBJ2-7; d_call: -; cdr3_aa: ASGSSGEQY
v_call: TRBV29-1; cdr3_length: 11; j_call: TRBJ2-7; d_call: -; cdr3_aa: SVGTTSPPEQY
v_call: TRBV4-3; cdr3_length: 14; j_call: TRBJ1-4; d_call: -; cdr3_aa: ASSQERVGFNEKLF
v_call: TRBV2; cdr3_length: 13; j_call: TRBJ1-2; d_call: -; cdr3_aa: ASREEPGENYGYT
v_call: TRBV2; cdr3_length: 10; j_call: TRBJ1-2; d_call: -; cdr3_aa: ASKEQIYGYT
v_call: TRBV9; cdr3_length: 13; j_call: TRBJ1-1; d_call: -; cdr3_aa: ASSVEEGSWTEAF
v_call: TRBV11-1; cdr3_length: 11; j_call: TRBJ1-6; d_call: TRBD1; cdr3_aa: ASSQGQFSPLH
v_call: TRBV14; cdr3_length: 12; j_call: TRBJ1-6; d_call: -; cdr3_aa: ASRGGGVNSPLH
v_call: TRBV29-1; cdr3_length: 10; j_call: TRBJ1-1; d_call: -; cdr3_aa: SVEQTEVAPF
v_call: TRBV11-2; cdr3_length: 13; j_call: TRBJ2-7; d_call: -; cdr3_aa: ASSLPRRYSYEQY